These T cell receptor beta chains were read from a single sample in a study of blood T cell repertoires in COVID-19. Profiling relied on immunoSEQ multiplex PCR, and the TCRdb table lists in-frame clones only, not all of them. The sample includes around 84,000 clones, about 83% seen only once; the top ten take around 36%. The sequenced sample was peripheral blood. These receptors all stem from a man at least 80 years old with active or convalescent COVID-19. The CDR3 runs from the conserved cysteine through the conserved F or W. The order of the fields is V gene, clone size, J gene, D gene, CDR3 DNA, CDR3 protein. The D gene is left open where the match is weak. Clone size, where shown, is once, few, many, or a class for clones that have expanded.

v_call: TRBV25-1
clone_size: NA
j_call: TRBJ1-6
d_call: NA
cdr3_nt: TGTGCCAGCAGTGAAGCAGGGAATTCACCCCTCCACTTT
cdr3_aa: CASSEAGNSPLHF

v_call: TRBV19
clone_size: NA
j_call: TRBJ2-1
d_call: TRBD2
cdr3_nt: TGTGCCAGTAGTAGCGGGAGGGGCAATGAGCAGTTCTTC
cdr3_aa: CASSSGRGNEQFF

v_call: TRBV15
clone_size: NA
j_call: TRBJ1-4
d_call: NA
cdr3_nt: TGTGCCACCAGCAGTCAAGGACAAATTAATGAAAAACTGTTTTTT
cdr3_aa: CATSSQGQINEKLFF

v_call: TRBV6-1
clone_size: NA
j_call: TRBJ2-7
d_call: NA
cdr3_nt: TGTGCCAGCAGTGACATTGGCAGAACCTACGAGCAGTACTTC
cdr3_aa: CASSDIGRTYEQYF

v_call: TRBV28
clone_size: NA
j_call: TRBJ1-3
d_call: TRBD1
cdr3_nt: TGTGCCAGCAGTTTGGATCCGGACAGGGGCGGAAACACCATATATTTT
cdr3_aa: CASSLDPDRGGNTIYF

v_call: TRBV9
clone_size: NA
j_call: TRBJ2-1
d_call: NA
cdr3_nt: TGTGCCAGCAGCCTACAACCAGACAGCAATGAGCAGTTCTTC
cdr3_aa: CASSLQPDSNEQFF

v_call: TRBV3-1/TRBV3-2
clone_size: once
j_call: TRBJ1-4
d_call: NA
cdr3_nt: TGTGCCAGCAGCCAGCAGGGGCGGACTAATGAAAAACTGTTTTTT
cdr3_aa: CASSQQGRTNEKLFF

v_call: TRBV28
clone_size: NA
j_call: TRBJ2-5
d_call: NA
cdr3_nt: TGTGCCAGCAGTCGATGGGGCAGACAAGAGACCCAGTACTTC
cdr3_aa: CASSRWGRQETQYF

v_call: TRBV5-1
clone_size: NA
j_call: TRBJ1-3
d_call: NA
cdr3_nt: TGCGCCAGCAGCTTAACAGTCTCTGGAAACACCATATATTTT
cdr3_aa: CASSLTVSGNTIYF

v_call: TRBV6-2/TRBV6-3
clone_size: NA
j_call: TRBJ2-1
d_call: NA
cdr3_nt: TGTGCCAGCAGTGACCGCCTAGCGCATATTTACAATGAGCAGTTCTTC
cdr3_aa: CASSDRLAHIYNEQFF

v_call: TRBV9
clone_size: NA
j_call: TRBJ1-2
d_call: TRBD1
cdr3_nt: TGTGCCAGCAGCCGGGACAGCAGCTACTATGTCTATGGCTACACCTTC
cdr3_aa: CASSRDSSYYVYGYTF

v_call: TRBV2
clone_size: few
j_call: TRBJ2-5
d_call: NA
cdr3_nt: TGTGCCAGCCACTTAGTCAGGCAAGAGACCCAGTACTTC
cdr3_aa: CASHLVRQETQYF

v_call: TRBV11-3
clone_size: NA
j_call: TRBJ2-3
d_call: TRBD2
cdr3_nt: TGTGCCAGCAGCCGTGGTGGGGGGGGGACGCAGTATTTT
cdr3_aa: CASSRGGGGTQYF

v_call: TRBV19
clone_size: NA
j_call: TRBJ2-4
d_call: NA
cdr3_nt: TGTGCCAGTAGAGACTCAGCCAAAAACATTCAGTACTTC
cdr3_aa: CASRDSAKNIQYF

v_call: TRBV5-1
clone_size: NA
j_call: TRBJ2-5
d_call: TRBD2
cdr3_nt: TGCGCCAGCAGCCGCACCCCGGGACTAGCGGGAGTTGAGACCCAGTACTTC
cdr3_aa: CASSRTPGLAGVETQYF

v_call: TRBV5-5
clone_size: once
j_call: TRBJ2-7
d_call: TRBD1
cdr3_nt: TGTGCCAGCAGCTTGGTAGGGGGACAGGGGGCGTACGAGCAGTACTTC
cdr3_aa: CASSLVGGQGAYEQYF

v_call: TRBV18
clone_size: NA
j_call: TRBJ1-1
d_call: NA
cdr3_nt: TGTGCCAGCTCAACCGACAGGCGAGGCACTGAAGCTTTCTTT
cdr3_aa: CASSTDRRGTEAFF

v_call: TRBV5-6
clone_size: NA
j_call: TRBJ1-3
d_call: NA
cdr3_nt: TGTGCCAGCCGGCGCTGGGGGGGCAGAAACACCATATATTTT
cdr3_aa: CASRRWGGRNTIYF

v_call: TRBV10-3
clone_size: NA
j_call: TRBJ1-2
d_call: TRBD1
cdr3_nt: TGTGCCATCAGGAGAGGACAGGCGGACTATGGCTACACCTTC
cdr3_aa: CAIRRGQADYGYTF

v_call: TRBV2
clone_size: NA
j_call: TRBJ2-5
d_call: TRBD2
cdr3_nt: TGTGCCAGCAGCGGGACTAGCGTTTCAGAGACCCAGTACTTC
cdr3_aa: CASSGTSVSETQYF

v_call: TRBV19
clone_size: NA
j_call: TRBJ1-1
d_call: TRBD1
cdr3_nt: TGTGCCAGCCGGACAGGGTATGAAGCTTTCTTT
cdr3_aa: CASRTGYEAFF

v_call: TRBV29-1
clone_size: NA
j_call: TRBJ1-2
d_call: NA
cdr3_nt: TGCAGCGTTGATGGCAGGGGTATACATGGCTACACCTTC
cdr3_aa: CSVDGRGIHGYTF

v_call: TRBV21-1
clone_size: NA
j_call: TRBJ1-4
d_call: NA
cdr3_nt: TGTGCCAGCAGCAAAGCGAGCGGCAGCAAGGGTGAAAAACTGTTTTTT
cdr3_aa: CASSKASGSKGEKLFF

v_call: TRBV19
clone_size: NA
j_call: TRBJ1-3
d_call: NA
cdr3_nt: TGTGCCAGTAGTACCCGAGGGGGAAACACCATATATTTT
cdr3_aa: CASSTRGGNTIYF

v_call: TRBV7-9
clone_size: NA
j_call: TRBJ2-7
d_call: NA
cdr3_nt: TGTGCCAGCAGCCCCATCTTCGGGGGGCGCAGCTCCTACGAGCAGTACTTC
cdr3_aa: CASSPIFGGRSSYEQYF

v_call: TRBV7-2
clone_size: NA
j_call: TRBJ2-3
d_call: TRBD2
cdr3_nt: TGTGCCAGCAGCTTAGTGGGGACTAGCATAGATACGCAGTATTTT
cdr3_aa: CASSLVGTSIDTQYF

v_call: TRBV29-1
clone_size: once
j_call: TRBJ2-5
d_call: TRBD2
cdr3_nt: TGCAGCGTTGATAGGTGGTCTAGCGGGGTCCAAGAGACCCAGTACTTC
cdr3_aa: CSVDRWSSGVQETQYF

v_call: TRBV27
clone_size: NA
j_call: TRBJ1-1
d_call: TRBD1
cdr3_nt: TGTGCCAGCAGTCAAAACAGGGGGAACACTGAAGCTTTCTTT
cdr3_aa: CASSQNRGNTEAFF

v_call: TRBV3-1/TRBV3-2
clone_size: NA
j_call: TRBJ2-1
d_call: TRBD2
cdr3_nt: TGTGCCAGCAGCCTGGGACTAGCGGGGGGGCGGGTCTATGAGCAGTTCTTC
cdr3_aa: CASSLGLAGGRVYEQFF

v_call: TRBV7-2
clone_size: NA
j_call: TRBJ2-5
d_call: NA
cdr3_nt: TGTGCCAGCAGCCCCGGACAGATACAAGAGACCCAGTACTTC
cdr3_aa: CASSPGQIQETQYF

v_call: TRBV5-5
clone_size: few
j_call: TRBJ1-5
d_call: NA
cdr3_nt: TGTGCCAGCAGCCTAGGGGGTACTAGCAATCAGCCCCAGCATTTT
cdr3_aa: CASSLGGTSNQPQHF

v_call: TRBV2
clone_size: NA
j_call: TRBJ1-6
d_call: NA
cdr3_nt: TGTGCCAGCAGTGTTGTCCCAGGGGACTATAATTCACCCCTCCACTTT
cdr3_aa: CASSVVPGDYNSPLHF

v_call: TRBV20-1
clone_size: NA
j_call: TRBJ1-5
d_call: NA
cdr3_nt: TGCAGTGCTAGTTTCCGCAGGGCAACCACCTTCCATCAGCCCCAGCATTTT
cdr3_aa: CSASFRRATTFHQPQHF

v_call: TRBV28
clone_size: NA
j_call: TRBJ1-5
d_call: TRBD1
cdr3_nt: TGTGCCAGCAGTTTAGATTTAGGGGGCACGGATCAGCCCCAGCATTTT
cdr3_aa: CASSLDLGGTDQPQHF

v_call: TRBV29-1
clone_size: NA
j_call: TRBJ1-2
d_call: NA
cdr3_nt: TGCAGCGTCACCCCTGTGGGTCAGGGCTATGGCTACACCTTC
cdr3_aa: CSVTPVGQGYGYTF

v_call: TRBV4-1
clone_size: NA
j_call: TRBJ1-2
d_call: NA
cdr3_nt: TGCGCCAGCAGCCCCGGGGGTCGGGGGGCGAGGGGTTCTAACTATGGCTACACCTTC
cdr3_aa: CASSPGGRGARGSNYGYTF

v_call: TRBV5-6
clone_size: NA
j_call: TRBJ1-2
d_call: NA
cdr3_nt: TGTGCCAGCAGCCTCCCCGAGGGTGATTATGGCTACACCTTC
cdr3_aa: CASSLPEGDYGYTF

v_call: TRBV7-9
clone_size: NA
j_call: TRBJ2-2
d_call: NA
cdr3_nt: TGTGCCAGCAGCCAACATAGCGCACCGACGAACACCGGGGAGCTGTTTTTT
cdr3_aa: CASSQHSAPTNTGELFF

v_call: TRBV19
clone_size: once
j_call: TRBJ1-5
d_call: NA
cdr3_nt: TGTGCCAGTAGTATTCAAGGTTGGGAGGGGTGGGCCCAGCATTTT
cdr3_aa: CASSIQGWEGWAQHF

v_call: TRBV2
clone_size: NA
j_call: TRBJ1-5
d_call: NA
cdr3_nt: TGTGCCAGCAGTGAATCTAGACAGAGGAACCAGCCCCAGCATTTT
cdr3_aa: CASSESRQRNQPQHF

v_call: TRBV28
clone_size: NA
j_call: TRBJ1-5
d_call: NA
cdr3_nt: TGTGCCAGCATCATAGGTAGGGGCCAGGGTCGGCAGCCCCAGCATTTT
cdr3_aa: CASIIGRGQGRQPQHF

v_call: TRBV3-1/TRBV3-2
clone_size: NA
j_call: TRBJ2-3
d_call: TRBD1
cdr3_nt: TGTGCCAGCAGCCCGAGGGGGACAGGGGGAACAGATACGCAGTATTTT
cdr3_aa: CASSPRGTGGTDTQYF

v_call: TRBV5-1
clone_size: NA
j_call: TRBJ2-1
d_call: NA
cdr3_nt: TGCGCCAGCCGCGACGCCGGGTCCCTGAGCTACAATGAGCAGTTCTTC
cdr3_aa: CASRDAGSLSYNEQFF

v_call: TRBV19
clone_size: NA
j_call: TRBJ2-7
d_call: NA
cdr3_nt: TGTGCCAGTAGTACTACAGGGTTCTCCTACGAGCAGTACTTC
cdr3_aa: CASSTTGFSYEQYF

v_call: TRBV5-4
clone_size: NA
j_call: TRBJ1-1
d_call: TRBD1
cdr3_nt: TGTGCCAGCAGCTTGTGGGACAGGGGGCTCGGAACTGAAGCTTTCTTT
cdr3_aa: CASSLWDRGLGTEAFF

v_call: TRBV12-3/TRBV12-4
clone_size: NA
j_call: TRBJ1-1
d_call: NA
cdr3_nt: TGTGCCAGCAATTGGGGAGACACTGAAGCTTTCTTT
cdr3_aa: CASNWGDTEAFF

v_call: TRBV5-1
clone_size: NA
j_call: TRBJ2-1
d_call: TRBD2
cdr3_nt: TGCGCCAGCAGCCCGGGGGGGATAAACAATGAGCAGTTCTTC
cdr3_aa: CASSPGGINNEQFF

v_call: TRBV6-2/TRBV6-3
clone_size: few
j_call: TRBJ2-1
d_call: TRBD2
cdr3_nt: TGTGCCAGCAGTTTACTAGCGGCGATTTACAATGAGCAGTTCTTC
cdr3_aa: CASSLLAAIYNEQFF

v_call: TRBV30
clone_size: NA
j_call: TRBJ2-1
d_call: NA
cdr3_nt: TGTGGATCAGTTGGGGAGCCATCCTACAATGAGCAGTTCTTC
cdr3_aa: CGSVGEPSYNEQFF

v_call: TRBV4-2
clone_size: NA
j_call: TRBJ2-7
d_call: TRBD1
cdr3_nt: TGTGCCAGCAGCCGAGAAACAGGGGGCTACGAGCAGTACTTC
cdr3_aa: CASSRETGGYEQYF